This T cell receptor (beta chain) is from a study of T cell changes during pregnancy in multiple sclerosis. Germline V gene sequence: CDR1 GTSNPN, CDR2 SVGIG (reference sequence). The CDR3 contains 13 residues. Trimming removed 4 bases from V and 10 bases from J, with 14 bases in between. Generated by immunoSEQ multiplex PCR, the TCRdb table keeps only in-frame clones and is missing some. The table has about 69,000 clones, roughly 90% seen once. The chain joins TRBV30 to TRBJ1-6; maybe TRBD1 (5 bases). This TCR was recovered from a female donor in good health, enrolled as a control in a pregnancy study. The material was CD4+ T cells from peripheral blood mononuclear cells, obtained in the third trimester of pregnancy. CDR3 sequence reads: CAWTLLGGSPLHF. The CDR3, as DNA: TGTGCCTGGACCCTCCTGGGGGGATCACCCCTCCACTTT.